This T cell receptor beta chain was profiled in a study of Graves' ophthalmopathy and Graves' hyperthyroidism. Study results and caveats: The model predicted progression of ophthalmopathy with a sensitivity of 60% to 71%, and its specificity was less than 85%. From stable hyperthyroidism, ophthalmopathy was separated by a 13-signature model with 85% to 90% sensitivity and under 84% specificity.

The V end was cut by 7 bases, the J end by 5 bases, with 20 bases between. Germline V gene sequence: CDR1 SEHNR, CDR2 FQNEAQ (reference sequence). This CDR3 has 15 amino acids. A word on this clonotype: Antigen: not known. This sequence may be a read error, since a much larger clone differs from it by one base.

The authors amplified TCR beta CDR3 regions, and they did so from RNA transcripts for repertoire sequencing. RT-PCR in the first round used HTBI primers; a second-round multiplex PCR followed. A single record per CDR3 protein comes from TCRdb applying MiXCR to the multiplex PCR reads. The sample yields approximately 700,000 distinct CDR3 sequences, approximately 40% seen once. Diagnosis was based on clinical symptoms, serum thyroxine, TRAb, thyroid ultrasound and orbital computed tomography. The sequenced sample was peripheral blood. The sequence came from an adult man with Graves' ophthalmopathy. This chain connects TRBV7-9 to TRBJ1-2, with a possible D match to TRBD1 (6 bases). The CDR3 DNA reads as TGTGCCAGCACCACAGACAGGTCGGATCTTTATGGCTACACCTTC. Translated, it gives CASTTDRSDLYGYTF.